This record covers a single T cell receptor beta chain. Its antigen is still unknown. The sample is drawn from a study of cytomegalovirus exposure and HLA in healthy donors. The PCR made use of 60 Vbeta and 13 Jbeta primers. Some clones are missing from TCRdb's copy, which holds only in-frame ones; the method was immunoSEQ multiplex PCR. The sample records 95,000 to 150,000 clones, more than 60% being singletons. Whole-study results and caveats: Only CMV serostatus was available as immune exposure information. The study flagged about 160 TCR beta chains as cytomegalovirus-associated.

The CDR3 runs to 13 residues. The germline V gene has CDR1 SGHDT and CDR2 YYEEEE. The V and J ends lost 0 bases and 4 bases respectively, with 5 bases between them. The receptor was isolated from a man aged 25 to 40 in good health and CMV-seronegative. The rearrangement joins TRBV5-6 to TRBJ1-3; D gene uncertain. The specimen sequenced was PBMCs. CDR3 loop: CASSLVQGNTIYF. CDR3 DNA: TGTGCCAGCAGCTTGGTACAAGGAAACACCATATATTTT.